Here is one T cell receptor beta chain with its context. Its antigen is currently unknown. This specimen belongs to a study of cytomegalovirus exposure and HLA in healthy donors. Study findings and constraints: A missense DCLRE1C variant was associated with V- and J-gene trimming of TCR beta chains in a later analysis, and an independent cohort replicated the association. There were reportedly fewer N-insertions in an Asian-associated ancestry cluster than the approximately 670-donor mean, in a later analysis. The authors excluded some V segments, including TRBV6-2 and TRBV6-3, as indistinguishable.

This PCR relied on a set of 60 Vbeta primers and 13 Jbeta primers. Clones were sequenced by immunoSEQ multiplex PCR, and TCRdb holds only the in-frame ones, with some missing. The sample totals around 150,000 clones. Trimming pared 5 bases from V and 7 bases from J, leaving 14 bases between. This CDR3 is built from 13 residues. Germline V lookup: CDR1 LGHNT, CDR2 FRNRAP. The sequence derives from a woman in her fifties or sixties in good health and CMV-seronegative. The V gene is TRBV12-5, the J gene TRBJ1-1, with a tentative D call TRBD1 (6 bases). Material for sequencing was PBMCs. This chain's CDR3 is CASGAGTKDEAFF. The CDR3, as DNA: TGTGCTAGTGGTGCCGGGACAAAAGATGAAGCTTTCTTT.